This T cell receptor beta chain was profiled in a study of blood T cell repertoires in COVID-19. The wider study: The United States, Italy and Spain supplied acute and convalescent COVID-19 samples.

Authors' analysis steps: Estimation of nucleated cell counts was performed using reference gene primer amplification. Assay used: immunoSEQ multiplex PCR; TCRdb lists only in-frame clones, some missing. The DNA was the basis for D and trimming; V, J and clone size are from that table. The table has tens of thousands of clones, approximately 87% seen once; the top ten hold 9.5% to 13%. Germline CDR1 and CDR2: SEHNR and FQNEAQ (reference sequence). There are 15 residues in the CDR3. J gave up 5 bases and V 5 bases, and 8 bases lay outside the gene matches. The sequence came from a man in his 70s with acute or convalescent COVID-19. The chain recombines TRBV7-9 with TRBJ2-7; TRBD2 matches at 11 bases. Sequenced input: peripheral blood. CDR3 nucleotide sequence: TGTGCCAGCAGCCCGCTACTAGCGGGAGTTCACGAGCAGTACTTC. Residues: CASSPLLAGVHEQYF.